The T cell receptor beta chain under discussion was sequenced for a study of cytomegalovirus exposure and HLA in healthy donors (dated by TCRdb to the late 2010s). At the level of the whole study: According to an earlier analysis of several hundred of the donors, 150 million to 200 million T cells yielded 90 million to 130 million unique TCR beta sequences and 276 Gb of sequence data. Typing coverage differed by locus: A, B, C, DRB1 and DQB1 were typed in about 620-630 donors, DQA1 in 500 to 550, DPA1 in some 610, and DPB1 in just under 490. A later analysis re-examined previously published TCR beta repertoires from just over 650 donors and added high-resolution HLA genotyping to investigate patterns of TCR occurrence. In the later analysis, no new phenotypic data were used to find candidate immune exposures; instead, reliance was placed on TCR beta sequences and their occurrence across donors. The genetic ancestry cluster associated with self-reported Caucasian donors included around four fifths of the approximately 410 genotyped donors. Approximately 310 gigabases of sequencing data and roughly 81 million unique TCR sequences made up an early release that covered approximately 700 HLA-typed donors. On average, over 200,000 unique TCR beta nucleotide sequences were sequenced per donor among a few hundred genotyped donors of the cohort, with about 17% of those sequences being non-productive. All discovery cohort repertoires had been generated on a single sequencing platform. The aim of the study was to test whether cataloging public T cell receptors could identify signatures of past pathogen exposure. Along with the approximately 700-subject first cohort, a separate validation cohort of 120 different subjects was used. The study combined high-throughput TCR immunosequencing, statistical association of individual TCRs with disease status, and machine learning to predict cytomegalovirus infection status. To decide whether each TCR beta V gene segment behaved as functional or pseudogenic, an earlier analysis of some 600 of the donors relied on high-throughput TCR beta sequencing. A handful of DR-DQ haplotypes were handled as single units for association and clustering because linkage in the cohort was strong. Donor age, sex, ethnicity and CMV serostatus were compiled together with the repertoire data. Using immunosequencing, the study profiled T cell repertoires from roughly 650 subjects and related those repertoires to cytomegalovirus serostatus. Class I and class II HLA loci were covered by the typing at four-digit resolution. In a later genetic analysis, genome-wide SNP genotypes for about three fifths of the roughly 670 donors were used, and that subset was treated as a discovery cohort. General study outcomes and caveats: V-gene and J-gene trimming of TCR beta chains was associated with a missense DCLRE1C variant in a later genetic analysis, and the association was replicated in an independent cohort. Across donors, most TCR sequences were observed very rarely, whereas some public TCRs were present in many individuals. The authors suggested that the approach could potentially be generalized to other disease states and immunological phenotypes. At a false discovery rate of 0.05, a later analysis linked fewer than 20,000 TCR beta sequences to specific HLA alleles. The earlier analysis of 587 of the donors excluded 15 to 20 rarely observed V segments, including chromosome 9 orphons, because counts were too low. In vitro tests confirmed that a few of the cytomegalovirus-associated TCR beta chains recognize cytomegalovirus antigens. A further reported finding was that TCR beta sequences accurately predicted the HLA-A and HLA-B alleles for most subjects in the first cohort. Only TCR beta chains were sequenced in this cohort, and the absence of alpha or paired-chain data limited detectable features. Because some donors lacked HLA typing at each locus, the association tests relied only on the typed subset. Compared with equally common non-associated chains, HLA-associated TCR beta chains in a later analysis were more clonally expanded and had lower generation probabilities. Strong co-occurrence of HLA alleles, especially DR and DQ, made assigning TCR associations to individual alleles difficult. Some IMGT-functional V segments, including TRBV6-2 and TRBV6-3, could not be distinguished by the 87-base-pair reads and were therefore excluded. In an earlier analysis of roughly 500 of the donors, most TCR beta V segments appeared in productive rearrangements about 87% or about 30% of the time, broadly matching IMGT annotations. According to a later analysis, parvovirus B19, influenza, CMV and Epstein-Barr virus appeared linked to several top co-occurrence clusters. A later analysis found that most CMV-associated TCR beta chains appeared HLA-restricted, with HLA associations seemingly driven largely by CMV exposure. Linkage disequilibrium might explain the correlated functional status among segregating V segments, but an unknown experimental factor could not be ruled out. A cluster of highly shared sequence variants was judged likely to represent a technical artifact of the sequencing pipeline. In both the original and validation cohorts, the classifier was reported to diagnose cytomegalovirus status with high specificity and sensitivity. In a later analysis, TCR association rates were found to vary across HLA loci, with the most associated TCRs seen for DRB1 alleles and the fewest for HLA-C alleles. A later genetic analysis reported fewer N-insertions in productive TCRs among donors in an Asian-associated ancestry cluster than the approximately 700-donor mean. Presence/absence analyses assumed roughly uniform sequencing depth across donors, an assumption that may not hold. Immune exposure information for the cohort was limited to CMV serostatus. A total of 150 or so TCR beta chains were listed by the study as associated with cytomegalovirus.

Receptors were amplified or captured by the immunoSEQ multiplex PCR assay. For the multiplex PCR, a mixture combining 60 forward primers for TCR Vbeta segments and 13 reverse primers for TCR Jbeta segments was used. Amplification of the CDR3 region of rearranged TCR beta genes was performed with a multiplex PCR assay on genomic DNA. On the Illumina HiSeq System, the amplified TCR beta libraries were sequenced as 87-base-pair reads. Concerning the study's data processing: In a later analysis, tens of millions of unique TCR beta chains were counted across the 650 to 700 repertoires, and roughly 10 million of these chains were shared by at least two donors. A nearest-neighbor algorithm error-corrected the raw reads and collapsed the reads into unique sequences, merging closely related sequences to remove PCR and sequencing errors. Alignment of CDR3 sequences to IMGT reference sequences was used to assign V, D and J gene segments. For a sequence to be retained, a match of at least six nucleotides was required to both a V gene segment and a J gene segment. Rearrangements were classified as productive when the CDR3 lacked stop codons and remained in frame with V and J, and all other rearrangements were classified as non-productive. Following IMGT convention, CDR3 was defined as the stretch from the second conserved V-encoded cysteine up to the conserved J-encoded phenylalanine. The earlier analysis of more than 450 of the donors excluded sequences that lacked an unambiguous match to a single V gene segment. In an earlier analysis of 450 to 700 of the donors, V segments were called functional above 56.7% productive rearrangements and were called segregating when the between-donor standard deviation exceeded 5%. A statistical classification framework was developed to diagnose cytomegalovirus status using the catalog of TCR beta chain sequences. A later analysis assigned V and J genes by comparing TCR nucleotide sequences with IMGT/GENE-DB human TR gene sequences. The TCRdist pipeline was used in a later analysis to assign CDR3 sequences and most-parsimonious VDJ recombination scenarios. In a later analysis, each TCR beta chain was defined by its CDR3 amino acid sequence together with its V-gene family, and reads lacking a unique V-gene family were excluded. To address suspected cross-contamination and a sequencing artifact, a later analysis removed over 500 highly shared, low-generation-probability nucleotide sequences. A later analysis calculated a clonal expansion index for each public chain from normalized within-repertoire ranks of inferred template counts. Generation probabilities in a later analysis came from a VDJ recombination model fitted to out-of-frame rearrangements, and those results were checked against IGoR. Hypergeometric tests were used in a later analysis to score TCR-TCR, TCR-HLA and TCR-CMV co-occurrence, with a repertoire-size bias correction applied to the TCR pairs. To estimate false discovery rates, a later analysis permuted the HLA or CMV assignments 20 times. In a later analysis, co-occurring TCRs were grouped with DBSCAN, and TCRdist sequence similarity was added when clustering was performed within HLA-allele-positive subsets. Repertoires with fewer than 30,000 or more than 120,000 public chains, plus five repertoires with anomalous nucleotide sharing, were excluded from co-occurrence clustering. The source is immuneACCESS, and TCRdb retained only in-frame sequences with V and J called. Part of the clones is not carried over; for the studies checked, unresolved V genes explain less than half of this, and the remainder is unexplained. The D gene and trimming were derived from the DNA, and the V and J assignments and clone size from that table. The sample contains about 120,000 clones, 70% to 80% of them found a single time. The ten top clones hold 2.7% of the sample.

The cohort was made up of roughly 670 healthy bone marrow donors. At the time of sampling, every cohort member was nominally healthy, though immune exposures that went unrecorded were likely present. The donor was CMV seropositive and belonged to the group of 250 to 350 seropositive cohort members. Every donor gave a peripheral blood sample, and the peripheral blood mononuclear cells from that sample were used for TCR beta sequencing. Genomic DNA was extracted from the blood cell samples with the Qiagen DNeasy Blood Extraction Kit. CDR1 is given as LGHNA and CDR2 as YSLEER, both from the germline V gene. The CDR3 has 16 amino acids, counting the end cysteine and phenylalanine. The retained sequence is limited to the CDR3, 48 bases, with the frame set at the first base. V drops 1 base and J drops 8 bases, leaving 19 bases in between. A remark on this clone: Its target antigen remains unknown. No qualities accompany the bases; no much larger clone lies one base away.

The source of this sequence is a woman aged 40-49 years in good health and CMV-seropositive. Recombination joined TRBV4-3 with TRBJ2-3; perhaps TRBD2 is the D gene, with 7 bases matching. Sample: PBMCs. CDR3 reads: CASSQGGGGTLGTQYF. The DNA sequence is as follows: TGCGCCAGCAGCCAAGGAGGGGGAGGGACTCTAGGTACGCAGTATTTT.